The sample holds a few counts of the clone carrying this T cell receptor beta chain. The antigen is unknown. The time point was: sample taken at primary tumor resection. A total of approximately 70 untreated early-stage non-small cell lung cancer patients served as donors. The study sequenced unsorted whole RNA from tumor, nontumor lung or frozen PBMC. The sample belongs to a study of spatial heterogeneity in lung cancer. Study details: A consistent excess of beta-chain over alpha-chain sequences was detected. Study conclusions and caveats: Intratumoral expanded alpha and beta TCR counts were found to track tumor mutation counts. Tumor T-cell coverage was an estimated 7% or so for alpha and around 14% for beta chains.

This CDR3 comprises 15 residues. The junction had 6 bases not matched to a gene; V was cut back by 5 bases and J by 6 bases. Germline V lookup: CDR1 MRHNA, CDR2 SNTAGT. TCRdb reanalysed the 5' RACE reads using MiXCR and keeps one entry per CDR3 protein. The sample consists of some 6,000 distinct CDR3 sequences, 9.1% of them appearing once. The sequences come from lung tumor tissue, collected at surgery. The chain links TRBV6-4 to TRBJ2-1; 11 bases match TRBD1. The sequence was collected from a female donor with early-stage non-small cell lung cancer. The chain's CDR3 is CASSPGTGGINEQFF. The CDR3 DNA reads as TGTGCCAGCAGTCCCGGGACAGGGGGAATCAATGAGCAGTTCTTC.